These 17 T cell receptor beta chains came from one sample sequenced in a study of PD-1 blockade in classical Hodgkin lymphoma. Following autologous stem cell transplantation, relapse occurred in every patient, and exposure to brentuximab vedotin varied. The table came from immunoSEQ multiplex PCR; TCRdb's copy has only in-frame clones and leaves some out. The sample shows some 84,000 clones, approximately 91% of them seen only once. The sequenced sample was peripheral blood mononuclear cells (PBMCs), obtained before the second cycle of nivolumab. The source of these receptors is a human donor with classical Hodgkin lymphoma.

DNA for the CDR3: TGTGCCAGCACCAAGGGGTTAGCGGGAGCCGACAATGAGCAGTTCTTC. Protein product: CASTKGLAGADNEQFF. V and J are TRBV6-6 and TRBJ2-1; TRBD2 matches 9 bases. Germline assignment: CDR1 MNHNY and CDR2 SVGAGI (reference sequence). V lost 7 bases and J lost 5; bases outside the gene matches: 12. The CDR3 has 16 residues.

The chain couples TRBV10-3 to TRBJ2-1; a possible D gene is TRBD2 (6 bases). This CDR3 is 15 amino acids long. The ends were cut back, 2 bases at V and 8 bases at J, with 16 bases in the middle. Germline V lookup: CDR1 ENHRY, CDR2 SYGVKD. CDR3 residues: CAISEPGTSLDEQFF. The CDR3 nucleotides read TGTGCCATCAGTGAGCCGGGGACTTCCTTGGATGAGCAGTTCTTC.

The V call is TRBV19, the J call TRBJ2-6, with D possibly being TRBD1 or TRBD2 (5 bases each). V was clipped by 3 bases and J by 0 bases, with 12 bases between them. Per germline, CDR1 LNHDA and CDR2 SQIVND (reference sequence). The CDR3 has 17 residues. CDR3: CASSIPGRSSGANVLTF. DNA of the CDR3: TGTGCCAGTAGTATCCCGGGACGGAGCTCTGGGGCCAACGTCCTGACTTTC. Full variable domain (outside the CDR3, taken from reference TRBV19 and TRBJ2-6): DGGITQSPKYLFRKEGQNVTLSCEQNLNHDAMYWYRQDPGQGLRLIYYSQIVNDFQKGDIAEGYSVSREKKESFPLTVTSAQKNPTAFYLCASSIPGRSSGANVLTFGAGSRLTVL.

The gene calls are TRBV19 and TRBJ1-2; 8 positions match TRBD1. The CDR3 length is 20 residues. V shed 0 bases, J shed 4 bases, and the junction held 19 bases outside the gene matches. Germline V CDR1 and CDR2: LNHDA, SQIVND (reference sequence). DNA for the CDR3: TGTGCCAGTAGTATAGAATGGAAACCTTTTTACAGGGGGGGGTTCTATGGCTACACCTTC. This translates into CASSIEWKPFYRGGFYGYTF.

The chain combines TRBV6-1 with TRBJ2-7, with 9 positions matching TRBD2. J was trimmed by 4 bases and V by 4 bases; bases with no gene match: 5. In germline, CDR1 is MNHNS, CDR2 SASEGT. This CDR3 region has 14 residues. The CDR3 DNA reads as TGTGCCAGCAGTGTAGCGGGAGTTGTGTACGAGCAGTACTTC. Translation gives CASSVAGVVYEQYF.

The chain joins TRBV5-4 to TRBJ2-4; D not resolved. This CDR3 is 14 amino acids long. The germline V and J ends were trimmed by 3 bases and 0 bases, with 7 bases remaining between them. Germline V gene sequence: CDR1 SGHNT, CDR2 YYREEE (reference sequence). The CDR3 region has the DNA TGTGCCAGCAGCTCGTACTTAGCCAAAAACATTCAGTACTTC. This gives the protein CASSSYLAKNIQYF. The full variable domain, completed using reference TRBV5-4 and TRBJ2-4, is ETGVTQSPTHLIKTRGQQVTLRCSSQSGHNTVSWYQQALGQGPQFIFQYYREEENGRGNFPPRFSGLQFPNYSSELNVNALELDDSALYLCASSSYLAKNIQYFGAGTRLSVL.

The chain recombines TRBV4-1 with TRBJ2-3, with D possibly being TRBD2 (5 bases). Trimming removed 0 bases from V and 2 bases from J, with 18 bases in between. This CDR3 is built from 18 residues. CDR1 is MGHRA, CDR2 YSYEKL, per germline. For the CDR3, the DNA is TGCGCCAGCAGCCAAGATCTTAGTACTCGGAGGTACACAGATACGCAGTATTTT. It codes for CASSQDLSTRRYTDTQYF.

For the CDR3, the DNA is TGTGCCAGCAGCCCAAGTCGAGCTTTCTTT. Translation gives CASSPSRAFF. This chain uses TRBV9 with TRBJ1-1; D call uncertain. Germline loops: CDR1 SGDLS, CDR2 YYNGEE. There are 10 residues in the CDR3. The V end lost 4 bases, the J end lost 10 bases, and 8 bases lay between the germline ends.

J is TRBJ2-5 and V is TRBV19, with D uncertain. The CDR3 is 15 residues long. Trimming pared 3 bases from V and 0 bases from J, leaving 11 bases between. Per germline, CDR1 LNHDA and CDR2 SQIVND (reference sequence). The CDR3 loop is CASSMSSLYQETQYF. The CDR3 DNA reads as TGTGCCAGTAGTATGAGCTCCCTCTACCAAGAGACCCAGTACTTC.

This chain joins TRBV2 and TRBJ2-2, with a tentative D call TRBD1 (5 bases). Trimming left V 0 bases short and J 6 bases short, with 23 bases between. The germline CDR1 and CDR2 sequences are SNHLY and FYNNEI. The CDR3 covers 19 residues. The CDR3: CASSEALPGFDIASGELFF. CDR3 in DNA: TGTGCCAGCAGTGAAGCGCTTCCAGGGTTCGACATCGCGTCCGGGGAGCTGTTTTTT. Supplemented by reference TRBV2 and TRBJ2-2, the full variable domain reads EPEVTQTPSHQVTQMGQEVILRCVPISNHLYFYWYRQILGQKVEFLVSFYNNEISEKSEIFDDQFSVERPDGSNFTLKIRSTKLEDSAMYFCASSEALPGFDIASGELFFGEGSRLTVL.

The rearrangement links TRBV7-2 to TRBJ2-2, with 9 bases fitting TRBD2. V was clipped by 4 bases and J by 6 bases; unmatched bases: 12. Germline V gene data show CDR1 as SGHTA and CDR2 as FQGNSA. There are 17 residues in the CDR3. CDR3 bases: TGTGCCAGCAGCTCCCCTCTAGCGGGACAGAGGTCCGGGGAGCTGTTTTTT. This gives the protein CASSSPLAGQRSGELFF.

V is TRBV28 and J is TRBJ2-1, with 10 bases aligning to TRBD1. Looked up from germline, CDR1 is MDHEN and CDR2 is SYDVKM. The CDR3 length is 15 residues. J was trimmed by 4 bases and V by 11 bases; bases with no gene match: 11. The CDR3 nucleotides read TGTGCCTCCCCGCCGGGACAGGGGTGGTACAATGAGCAGTTCTTC. As protein: CASPPGQGWYNEQFF.

The V and J genes are TRBV6-5 and TRBJ2-6; D is unclear. The CDR3 contains 15 residues. Between the trimmed V and J ends, which lost 5 bases and 3 bases, there was a span of 11 bases. Germline V CDR1 and CDR2: MNHEY, SVGAGI. The CDR3 sequence is CASSPVFGGANVLTF. The CDR3 nucleotides read TGTGCCAGCAGTCCAGTCTTTGGTGGGGCCAACGTCCTGACTTTC.

A single count supports this clone. The chain recombines TRBV5-1 with TRBJ2-4; D is ambiguous. CDR1 is SGHRS and CDR2 is YFSETQ in the germline V gene. This CDR3 region has 14 residues. V gave up 4 bases and J gave up 0 bases, with 8 bases separating them. This chain's CDR3 is CASSETLAKNIQYF. The CDR3 nucleotides read TGCGCCAGCAGCGAAACCTTAGCCAAAAACATTCAGTACTTC.

Of note for this clone: At the DNA level, this CDR3 is encoded by other sequences in the same sample as well. The V gene is TRBV6-4, the J gene TRBJ2-6, with TRBD2 as a possible D gene (5 bases). Germline V gene lookup returns CDR1 MRHNA and CDR2 SNTAGT. The CDR3 has 16 residues. V shed 5 bases and J shed 0 bases, with 11 bases lying between them. The CDR3 spells CASSPGLSSGANVLTF. CDR3 coding DNA: TGTGCCAGCAGTCCTGGACTGTCCTCTGGGGCCAACGTCCTGACTTTC.

The rearrangement joins TRBV5-1 to TRBJ2-5; 12 nucleotides agree with TRBD2. This CDR3 is 17 amino acids long. Trimming took 0 bases from V and 4 from J; bases not matched to a gene: 7. Looked up from germline, CDR1 is SGHRS and CDR2 is YFSETQ. The chain's CDR3 is CASSLGLAGGPLETQYF. As DNA, the CDR3 is TGCGCCAGCAGCTTGGGTCTAGCGGGAGGGCCTCTAGAGACCCAGTACTTC.

This chain connects TRBV27 to TRBJ2-2; 7 bases match TRBD1. The CDR3 is made up of 15 amino acids. V trimming: 5 bases; J trimming: 6 bases; junction bases outside the gene matches: 9. Germline CDR1 MNHEY, CDR2 SMNVEV (reference sequence). CDR3: CASSRGGAMAGELFF. In DNA form, the CDR3 reads TGTGCCAGCAGTCGAGGGGGCGCGATGGCCGGGGAGCTGTTTTTT.